This T cell receptor beta chain was found in a study of T cell changes during pregnancy in multiple sclerosis. The table came from immunoSEQ multiplex PCR; TCRdb's copy has only in-frame clones and leaves some out. The table records about 64,000 clones, around 90% of them present only once. The CDR3 consists of 16 residues. Germline CDR1 is SGHNT and CDR2 is YYREEE (reference sequence). With 3 bases clipped from V and 2 bases from J, the junction kept 10 bases outside the gene matches. The sequencing here drew on peripheral blood, taken in the third trimester of pregnancy. This sequence joins TRBV5-4 and TRBJ2-7; 8 bases line up with TRBD2. This clonotype originated in a female donor in good health, enrolled as a control in a pregnancy study. CDR3 region: CASSWRASGPPYEQYF. CDR3 nucleotide sequence: TGTGCCAGCAGCTGGAGGGCTAGCGGGCCTCCCTACGAGCAGTACTTC. The full variable domain, with the rest looked up from reference TRBV5-4 and TRBJ2-7, is ETGVTQSPTHLIKTRGQQVTLRCSSQSGHNTVSWYQQALGQGPQFIFQYYREEENGRGNFPPRFSGLQFPNYSSELNVNALELDDSALYLCASSWRASGPPYEQYFGPGTRLTVT.